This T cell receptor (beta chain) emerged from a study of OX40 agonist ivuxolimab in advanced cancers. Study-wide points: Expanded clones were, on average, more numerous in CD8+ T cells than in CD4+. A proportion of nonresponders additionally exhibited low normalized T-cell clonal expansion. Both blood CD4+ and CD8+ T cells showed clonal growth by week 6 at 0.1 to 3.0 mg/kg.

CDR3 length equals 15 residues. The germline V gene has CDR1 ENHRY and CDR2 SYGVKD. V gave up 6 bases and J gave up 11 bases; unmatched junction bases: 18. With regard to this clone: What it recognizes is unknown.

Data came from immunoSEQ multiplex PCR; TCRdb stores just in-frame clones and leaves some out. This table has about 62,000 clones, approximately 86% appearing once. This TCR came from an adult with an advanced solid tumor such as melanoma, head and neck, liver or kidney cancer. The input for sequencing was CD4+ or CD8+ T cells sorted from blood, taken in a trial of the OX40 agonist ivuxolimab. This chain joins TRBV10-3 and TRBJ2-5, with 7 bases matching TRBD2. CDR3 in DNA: TGTGCCATCAGGACCTCCGGGAACCTGGGGGGGGAGCAGTACTTC. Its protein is CAIRTSGNLGGEQYF.